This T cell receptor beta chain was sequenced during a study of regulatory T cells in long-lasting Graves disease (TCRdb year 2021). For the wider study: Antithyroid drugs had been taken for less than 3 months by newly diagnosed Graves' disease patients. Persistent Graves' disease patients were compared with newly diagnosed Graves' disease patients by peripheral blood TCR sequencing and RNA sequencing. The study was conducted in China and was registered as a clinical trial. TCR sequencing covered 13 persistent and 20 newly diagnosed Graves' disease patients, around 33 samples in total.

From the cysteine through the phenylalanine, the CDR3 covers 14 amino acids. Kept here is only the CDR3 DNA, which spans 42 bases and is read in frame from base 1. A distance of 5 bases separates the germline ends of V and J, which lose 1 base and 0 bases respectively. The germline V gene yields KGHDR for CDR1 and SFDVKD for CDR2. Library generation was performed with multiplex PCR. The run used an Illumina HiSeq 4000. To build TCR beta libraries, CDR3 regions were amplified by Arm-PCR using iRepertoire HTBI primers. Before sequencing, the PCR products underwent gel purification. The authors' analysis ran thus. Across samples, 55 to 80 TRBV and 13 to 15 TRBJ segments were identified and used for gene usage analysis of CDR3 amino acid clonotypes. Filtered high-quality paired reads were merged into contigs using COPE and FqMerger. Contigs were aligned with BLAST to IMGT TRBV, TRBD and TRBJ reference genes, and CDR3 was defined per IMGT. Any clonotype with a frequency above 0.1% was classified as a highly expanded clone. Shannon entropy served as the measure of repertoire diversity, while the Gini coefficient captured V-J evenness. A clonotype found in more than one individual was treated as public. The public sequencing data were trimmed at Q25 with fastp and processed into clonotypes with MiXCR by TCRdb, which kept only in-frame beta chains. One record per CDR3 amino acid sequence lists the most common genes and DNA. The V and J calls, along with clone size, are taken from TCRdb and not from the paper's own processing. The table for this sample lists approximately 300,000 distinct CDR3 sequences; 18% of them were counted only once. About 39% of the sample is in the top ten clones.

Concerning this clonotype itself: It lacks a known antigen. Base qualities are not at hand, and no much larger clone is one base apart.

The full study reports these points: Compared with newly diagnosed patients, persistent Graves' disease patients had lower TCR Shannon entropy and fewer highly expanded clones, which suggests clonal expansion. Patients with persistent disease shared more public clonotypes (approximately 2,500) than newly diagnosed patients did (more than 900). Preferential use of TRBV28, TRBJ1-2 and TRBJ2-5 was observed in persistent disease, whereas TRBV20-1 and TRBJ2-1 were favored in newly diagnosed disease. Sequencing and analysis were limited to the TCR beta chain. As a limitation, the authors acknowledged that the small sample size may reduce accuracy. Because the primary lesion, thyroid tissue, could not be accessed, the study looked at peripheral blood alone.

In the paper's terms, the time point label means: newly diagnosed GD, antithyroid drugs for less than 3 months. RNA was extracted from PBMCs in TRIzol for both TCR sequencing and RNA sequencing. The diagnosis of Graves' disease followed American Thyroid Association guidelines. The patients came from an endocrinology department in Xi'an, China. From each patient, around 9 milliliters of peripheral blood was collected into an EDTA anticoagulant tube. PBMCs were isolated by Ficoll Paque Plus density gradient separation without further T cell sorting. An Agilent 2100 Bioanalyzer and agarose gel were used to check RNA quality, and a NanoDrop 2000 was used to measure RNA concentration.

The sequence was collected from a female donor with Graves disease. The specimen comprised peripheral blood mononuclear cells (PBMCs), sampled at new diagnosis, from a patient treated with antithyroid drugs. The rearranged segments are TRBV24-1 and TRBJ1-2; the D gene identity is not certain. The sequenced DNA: TGTGCCACCAGTGATTTCGGAGCTAACTATGGCTACACCTTC. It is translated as CATSDFGANYGYTF.